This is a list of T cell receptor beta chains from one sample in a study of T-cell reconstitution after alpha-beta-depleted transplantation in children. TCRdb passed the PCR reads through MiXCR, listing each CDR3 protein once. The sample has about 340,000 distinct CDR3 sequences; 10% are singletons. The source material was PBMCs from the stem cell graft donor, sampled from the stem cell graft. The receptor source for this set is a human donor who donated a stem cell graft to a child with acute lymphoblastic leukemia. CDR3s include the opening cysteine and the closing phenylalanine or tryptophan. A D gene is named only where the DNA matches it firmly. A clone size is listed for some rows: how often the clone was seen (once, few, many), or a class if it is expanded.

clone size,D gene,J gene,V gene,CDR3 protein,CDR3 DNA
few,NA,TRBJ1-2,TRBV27,CASSFGGVNVNGYTF,TGTGCCAGCAGTTTCGGTGGGGTCAACGTGAATGGCTACACCTTC
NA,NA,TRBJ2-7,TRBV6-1,CASRPRTGPSSYEQYF,TGTGCCAGCAGGCCAAGAACAGGGCCCAGCTCCTACGAGCAGTACTTC
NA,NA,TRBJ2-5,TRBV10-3,CAISESVKYQETQYF,TGTGCCATCAGTGAGTCCGTTAAGTACCAAGAGACCCAGTACTTC
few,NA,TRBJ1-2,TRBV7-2,CASSLSPTGQIYGYTF,TGTGCCAGCAGCCTTAGCCCCACCGGACAAATCTATGGCTACACCTTC
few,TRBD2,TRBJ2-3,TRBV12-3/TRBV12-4,CASRRVAGYTDTQYF,TGTGCCAGCAGAAGGGTAGCGGGGTACACAGATACGCAGTATTTT
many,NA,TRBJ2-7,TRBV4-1,CASSQEATYEQYF,TGCGCCAGCAGCCAAGAGGCCACCTACGAGCAGTACTTC
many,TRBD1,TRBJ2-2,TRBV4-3,CASSQELTGGATGELFF,TGCGCCAGCAGCCAAGAGCTAACAGGGGGCGCCACCGGGGAGCTGTTTTTT
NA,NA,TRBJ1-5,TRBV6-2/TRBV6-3,CASYDGRQPQHF,TGTGCCAGCTACGACGGCAGGCAGCCCCAGCATTTT
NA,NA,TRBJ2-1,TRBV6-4,CASSDSRFSEQFF,TGTGCCAGCAGTGACTCAAGGTTCAGTGAGCAGTTCTTC
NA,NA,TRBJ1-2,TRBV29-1,CSVYFAGEVYGYTF,TGCAGCGTTTATTTTGCAGGGGAAGTCTATGGCTACACCTTC